The 26 T cell receptor beta chains listed next were all sequenced from one sample in a study of beta chain features in type 1 diabetes. Reverse transcribing all isolated RNA meant expressed TCRB transcripts were sequenced. Profiled with immunoSEQ multiplex PCR; TCRdb holds only in-frame clones, not every one. The data hold roughly 500,000 clones, with over 10% observed a single time. The sequencing sample was made of naive CD4+ T cells from blood. Source of these receptors: a woman between 18 and 29 years old in good health.

Comments on this clone: Other DNA sequences in the same sample also yield this CDR3. The chain employs TRBV18 and TRBJ2-5; D remains unclear. With 3 bases removed from V and 4 bases from J, the gap between germline ends came to 6 bases. Looked up from germline, CDR1 is KGHSH and CDR2 is LQKENI. This CDR3 spans 12 amino acids. DNA for the CDR3: TGTGCCAGCTCACCGTCCGCAGAGACCCAGTACTTC. Translation gives CASSPSAETQYF.

This clone showed up just a few times. The rearrangement joins TRBV29-1 to TRBJ2-5, with TRBD1 identical over 7 bases. The length of the CDR3 is 14 residues. Germline V lookup: CDR1 SQVTM, CDR2 ANQGSEA. V shed 1 base and J 5 bases; nucleotides not matched to a gene: 7. DNA for the CDR3: TGCAGCGTTGAAGTGGCCAGGGGGAGCGAGACCCAGTACTTC. Translated: CSVEVARGSETQYF.

This clone has a handful of counts. V and J are TRBV29-1 and TRBJ2-3; D may be TRBD1 (6 bases). This CDR3 is 12 amino acids long. V lost 6 bases to trimming and J lost 5 bases, with 12 bases between them. Germline CDR1 reads SQVTM; CDR2 reads ANQGSEA. CDR3 sequence reads: CSVAQGRDTQYF. DNA of the CDR3: TGCAGCGTCGCCCAGGGGAGAGATACGCAGTATTTT.

CDR3 loop: CASSRLAGATLYNEQFF. The CDR3 nucleotides are TGTGCCAGCAGTCGACTAGCGGGGGCTACCCTGTACAATGAGCAGTTCTTC. The chain carries TRBV28 and TRBJ2-1, with TRBD2 matching over 12 bases. The ends lost 5 bases at V and 4 bases at J; junction bases unmatched: 9. The CDR3 length is 17 residues. Looked up from germline, CDR1 is MDHEN and CDR2 is SYDVKM.

The chain couples TRBV4-2 to TRBJ2-3, with a weak D call TRBD2 (6 bases). The CDR3 covers 14 residues. Germline CDR1 and CDR2: LGHNA and YNFKEQ. V lost 4 bases and J 4 bases, leaving 12 bases between the germline ends. The CDR3 coding sequence is TGTGCCAGCAGCCGGGCCGGGAGCCCAGATACGCAGTATTTT. It encodes CASSRAGSPDTQYF.

The rearrangement uses TRBV6-6 and TRBJ2-3, with D uncertain. Trimming took 8 bases from V and 4 from J, leaving 16 bases between them. The CDR3 is 14 amino acids. Germline loops: CDR1 MNHNY, CDR2 SVGAGI (reference sequence). CDR3 protein: CASCPGPPADTQYF. For the CDR3, the DNA is TGTGCCAGCTGTCCGGGCCCCCCAGCAGATACGCAGTATTTT.

V and J are TRBV7-6 and TRBJ2-2; D remains ambiguous. Germline loops: CDR1 SGHVS, CDR2 FNYEAQ. This CDR3 has 14 amino acids. Trimming took 3 bases from V and 7 from J, leaving 12 bases between them. DNA for the CDR3: TGTGCCAGCAGCTTCCCCACCCCCCTCGGGGAGCTGTTTTTT. Amino acid sequence: CASSFPTPLGELFF.

This sequence joins TRBV9 and TRBJ2-2; D is ambiguous. Trimming took 2 bases from V and 5 from J, leaving 7 bases between them. The germline gives CDR1 SGDLS, CDR2 YYNGEE. The CDR3 has 13 residues. In DNA form, the CDR3 reads TGTGCCAGCAGCGTGGTGGAAACCGGGGAGCTGTTTTTT. It is translated as CASSVVETGELFF.

The chain employs TRBV13 and TRBJ2-1; TRBD2 matches 10 bases. Germline CDR1 and CDR2: PRHDT and FYEKMQ (reference sequence). The CDR3 is 12 amino acids. With 5 bases clipped from V and 10 bases from J, the junction kept 2 bases outside the gene matches. This CDR3 is CASSLLAGEQFF. The CDR3 DNA is TGTGCCAGCAGCCTACTAGCGGGAGAGCAGTTCTTC.

This clone turned up a few times. V usage is TRBV5-8 and J usage is TRBJ2-5; 10 bases agree with TRBD1. The CDR3 sequence is 14 residues long. Unmatched junction bases numbered 4, after V lost 3 bases and J lost 5 bases. Germline V gives CDR1 SGHTS, CDR2 YDEGEE. CDR3 DNA: TGTGCCAGCAGCTGGACAGGGGGAGTTGAGACCCAGTACTTC. It encodes CASSWTGGVETQYF.

The chain links TRBV7-9 to TRBJ2-7; 8 bases are shared with TRBD1. Germline-derived CDR1 and CDR2 are SEHNR and FQNEAQ (reference sequence). The CDR3 contains 14 residues. V lost 4 bases to trimming and J lost 7 bases; unmatched junction nucleotides: 9. CDR3 nucleotide sequence: TGTGCCAGCAGCTCGGACAGGGATTCTACGGAGCAGTACTTC. Encoded protein: CASSSDRDSTEQYF.

This clone was observed a few times. The rearrangement uses TRBV6-1 and TRBJ1-1; no firm D call. CDR1 and CDR2 (germline): MNHNS, SASEGT. The CDR3 has 14 amino acids. The ends were cut back, 7 bases at V and 6 bases at J, with 18 bases in the middle. The CDR3 DNA sequence: TGTGCCAGCACCACACAAGTCTGGAGGGCTGAAGCTTTCTTT. It is translated as CASTTQVWRAEAFF.

This clone was picked up a small number of times. The genes are TRBV29-1 and TRBJ2-7; D not certain. Per the germline V gene, CDR1 is SQVTM and CDR2 is ANQGSEA. The CDR3 is 12 amino acids. V was shortened by 7 bases and J by 6 bases, with 16 bases between the two germline ends. CDR3 coding DNA: TGCAGCGCAGGACCCCGGACCGGCGAGCAGTACTTC. It codes for CSAGPRTGEQYF.

This clone was seen only a few times. V gene TRBV7-9 combines with J gene TRBJ2-3; D perhaps matches TRBD1 (6 bases). This CDR3 region has 14 residues. The V end lost 5 bases, the J end lost 2 bases, and 11 bases lay between the germline ends. Germline values: CDR1 SEHNR, CDR2 FQNEAQ (reference sequence). The CDR3 spells CASSTRGHTDTQYF. CDR3 in DNA: TGTGCCAGCAGCACCAGGGGACACACAGATACGCAGTATTTT. Full variable domain (remainder filled in from reference TRBV7-9 and TRBJ2-3): DTGVSQNPRHKITKRGQNVTFRCDPISEHNRLYWYRQTLGQGPEFLTYFQNEAQLEKSRLLSDRFSAERPKGSFSTLEIQRTEQGDSAMYLCASSTRGHTDTQYFGPGTRLTVL.

This clone was counted a few times. This chain joins TRBV7-2 and TRBJ2-1; no reliable D call. The CDR3 consists of 12 residues. Deletions cut 1 base from V and 9 bases from J, with 7 bases between. Germline CDR1 SGHTA, CDR2 FQGNSA. The CDR3 is CASSLEGLEQFF. In nucleotides, the CDR3 is TGTGCCAGCAGCTTAGAAGGGCTTGAGCAGTTCTTC.

This chain links TRBV13 with TRBJ1-1; D is unclear. From germline, CDR1 is PRHDT and CDR2 FYEKMQ (reference sequence). Trimming shortened V by 2 bases and J by 3 bases, and 10 bases separated the two germline ends. The CDR3 length is 14 residues. The CDR3 loop is CASSLKGSHTEAFF. CDR3 bases: TGTGCCAGCAGCTTAAAAGGGAGTCACACTGAAGCTTTCTTT.

Only a few counts were recorded for this clone. The chain is built from TRBV7-2 and TRBJ2-4; D uncertain. V lost 5 bases and J lost 0, with 8 bases in between. The CDR3 runs to 14 residues. CDR1 SGHTA and CDR2 FQGNSA come from the germline V gene. The CDR3 nucleotides are TGTGCCAGCAGCCTGGACCAAGCCAAAAACATTCAGTACTTC. Protein sequence: CASSLDQAKNIQYF.

The CDR3 loop is CASLVAGSCEQYF. CDR3 DNA: TGTGCCAGCCTTGTGGCAGGGTCATGCGAGCAGTACTTC. V gene TRBV21-1 combines with J gene TRBJ2-7; TRBD1 is taken as the D call from the table, unchecked against the DNA. TRBV21-1 is a known pseudogene. The CDR3 consists of 13 residues.

This clone appeared a few times. V and J are TRBV4-2 and TRBJ2-7; D may be TRBD1 (6 bases). Trimming shortened V by 2 bases and J by 2 bases, and 10 bases separated the two germline ends. This CDR3 is built from 14 residues. CDR1 is LGHNA and CDR2 is YNFKEQ in the germline V gene. In DNA, the CDR3 is TGTGCCAGCAGCCAACCGGACAGAACCTACGAGCAGTACTTC. It yields the protein CASSQPDRTYEQYF.

The rearrangement uses TRBV2 and TRBJ1-5, with D perhaps TRBD1 (5 bases). The CDR3 sequence is 15 residues long. Trimming took 6 bases from V and 4 from J, leaving 16 bases between them. Germline V gene lookup returns CDR1 SNHLY and CDR2 FYNNEI. The CDR3 protein is CASRSQGSPNQPQHF. CDR3 bases: TGTGCCAGCAGATCCCAGGGTAGCCCTAATCAGCCCCAGCATTTT.

Many counts were recorded for this clone. This rearrangement joins TRBV13 to TRBJ1-1; D unclear. From germline, CDR1 is PRHDT and CDR2 FYEKMQ (reference sequence). This CDR3 is 14 amino acids long. Trimming cost V 3 bases and J 5 bases, with 13 bases left between them. Here the CDR3 DNA reads TGTGCCAGCAGCTTGGGCAGGCGGGAGACTGAAGCTTTCTTT. The encoded protein is CASSLGRRETEAFF.

This clone was detected a few times. This rearrangement joins TRBV7-9 to TRBJ2-7; D is ambiguous. V shed 5 bases and J shed 6 bases, with 14 bases lying between them. Looked up from germline, CDR1 is SEHNR and CDR2 is FQNEAQ (reference sequence). This CDR3 region has 13 residues. This CDR3 is CASSTGTGFEQYV. In nucleotides, the CDR3 is TGTGCCAGCAGCACCGGAACTGGGTTCGAGCAGTACGTC.

This clone was found a few times. This chain uses TRBV28 with TRBJ2-7; D not resolved. Trimming removed 6 bases from V and 1 base from J, with 16 bases in between. The CDR3 consists of 15 residues. Germline values: CDR1 MDHEN, CDR2 SYDVKM. The CDR3 DNA sequence: TGTGCCAGCAGCTCTCAGAGACGCCCGTCCTACGAGCAGTACGTC. Translated, it gives CASSSQRRPSYEQYV.

A word on this clone: This sample also contains other DNA sequences that code for the same CDR3. The chain carries TRBV30 and TRBJ2-5; TRBD2 matches 11 bases. The CDR3 covers 17 residues. V lost 0 bases and J lost 2; bases outside the gene matches: 8. Germline CDR1 GTSNPN, CDR2 SVGIG (reference sequence). This CDR3 reads CAWSVQRTSGRQETQYF. The CDR3 DNA follows: TGTGCCTGGAGTGTACAAAGGACTAGCGGGCGTCAAGAGACCCAGTACTTC.

This clone has a handful of counts. The rearrangement joins TRBV18 to TRBJ2-2, with D unclear. V was pared by 3 bases and J by 10 bases, with 6 bases between. The CDR3 totals 11 residues. The germline V gene encodes CDR1 KGHSH and CDR2 LQKENI. The CDR3 coding sequence is TGTGCCAGCTCACCTCAACAGGAGCTGTTTTTT. Amino acids: CASSPQQELFF.

The V and J genes are TRBV27 and TRBJ2-7; D remains unclear. The ends were cut back, 2 bases at V and 1 base at J, with 6 bases in the middle. CDR3 length equals 13 residues. Germline CDR1 is MNHEY and CDR2 is SMNVEV (reference sequence). CDR3 sequence: CASSLQISYEQYF. The CDR3 DNA follows: TGTGCCAGCAGTTTACAGATTTCCTACGAGCAGTACTTC.